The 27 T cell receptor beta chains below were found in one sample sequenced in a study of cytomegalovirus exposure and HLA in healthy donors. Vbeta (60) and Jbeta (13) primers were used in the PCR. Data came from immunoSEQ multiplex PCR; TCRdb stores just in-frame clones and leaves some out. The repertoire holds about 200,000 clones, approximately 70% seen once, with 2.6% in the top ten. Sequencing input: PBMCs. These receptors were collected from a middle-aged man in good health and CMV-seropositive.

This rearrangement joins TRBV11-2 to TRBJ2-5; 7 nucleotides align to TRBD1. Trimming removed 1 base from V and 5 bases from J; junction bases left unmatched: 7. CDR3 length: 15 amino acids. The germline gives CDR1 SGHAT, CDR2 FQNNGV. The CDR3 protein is CASSLGSGGEETQYF. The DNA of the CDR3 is TGTGCCAGCAGCTTAGGGTCAGGGGGAGAGGAGACCCAGTACTTC.

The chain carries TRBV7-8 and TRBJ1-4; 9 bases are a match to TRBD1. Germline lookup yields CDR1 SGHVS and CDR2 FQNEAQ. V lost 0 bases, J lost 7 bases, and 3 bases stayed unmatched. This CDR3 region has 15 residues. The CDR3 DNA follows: TGTGCCAGCAGCTTAGCCGGGACAGGGACTGAAAAACTGTTTTTT. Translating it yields CASSLAGTGTEKLFF. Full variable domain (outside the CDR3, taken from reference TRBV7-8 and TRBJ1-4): GAGVSQSPRYKVAKRGQDVALRCDPISGHVSLFWYQQALGQGPEFLTYFQNEAQLDKSGLPSDRFFAERPEGSVSTLKIQRTQQEDSAVYLCASSLAGTGTEKLFFGSGTQLSVL.

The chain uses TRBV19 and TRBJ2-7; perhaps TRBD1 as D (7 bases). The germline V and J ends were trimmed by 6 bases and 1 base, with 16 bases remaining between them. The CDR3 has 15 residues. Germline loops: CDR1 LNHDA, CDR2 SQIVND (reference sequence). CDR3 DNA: TGTGCCAGTAGCCGGGGCGGGACAGATTCCTACGAGCAGTACTTC. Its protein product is CASSRGGTDSYEQYF.

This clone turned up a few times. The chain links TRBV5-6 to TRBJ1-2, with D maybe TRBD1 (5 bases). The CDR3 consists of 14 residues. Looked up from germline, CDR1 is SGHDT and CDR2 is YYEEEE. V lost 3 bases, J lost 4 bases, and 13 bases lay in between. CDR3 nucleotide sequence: TGTGCCAGCAGCTCGGCCCGGGGGTCCTATGGCTACACCTTC. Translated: CASSSARGSYGYTF.

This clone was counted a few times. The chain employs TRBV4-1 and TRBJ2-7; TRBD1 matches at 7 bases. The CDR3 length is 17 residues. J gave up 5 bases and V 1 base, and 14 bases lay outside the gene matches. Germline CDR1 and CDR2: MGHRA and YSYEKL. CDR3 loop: CASSQAPTGPSEDEQYF. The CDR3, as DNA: TGCGCCAGCAGCCAAGCCCCGACAGGGCCGTCGGAGGACGAGCAGTACTTC.

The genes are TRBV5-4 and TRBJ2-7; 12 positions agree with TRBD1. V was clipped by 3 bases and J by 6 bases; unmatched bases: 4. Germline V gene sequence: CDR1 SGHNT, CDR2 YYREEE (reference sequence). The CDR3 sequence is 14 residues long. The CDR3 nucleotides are TGTGCCAGCAGCTGGGGACAGGGGGCGGGCGAGCAGTACTTC. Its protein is CASSWGQGAGEQYF.

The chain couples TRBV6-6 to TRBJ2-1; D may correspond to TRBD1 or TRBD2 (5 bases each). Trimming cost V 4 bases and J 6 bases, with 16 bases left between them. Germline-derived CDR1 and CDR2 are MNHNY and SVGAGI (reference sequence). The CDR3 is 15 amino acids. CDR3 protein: CASSSSGQVFNEQFF. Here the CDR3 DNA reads TGTGCCAGCAGTTCCTCGGGGCAGGTCTTCAATGAGCAGTTCTTC.

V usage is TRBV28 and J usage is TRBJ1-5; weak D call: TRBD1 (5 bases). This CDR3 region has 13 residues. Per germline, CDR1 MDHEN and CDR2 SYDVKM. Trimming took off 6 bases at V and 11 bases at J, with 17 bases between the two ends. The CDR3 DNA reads TGTGCCAGCAGCCCGACGGGGTCGGGGGCCCAGCATTTT. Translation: CASSPTGSGAQHF. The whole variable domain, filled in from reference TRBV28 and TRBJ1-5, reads DVKVTQSSRYLVKRTGEKVFLECVQDMDHENMFWYRQDPGLGLRLIYFSYDVKMKEKGDIPEGYSVSREKKERFSLILESASTNQTSMYLCASSPTGSGAQHFGDGTRLSIL.

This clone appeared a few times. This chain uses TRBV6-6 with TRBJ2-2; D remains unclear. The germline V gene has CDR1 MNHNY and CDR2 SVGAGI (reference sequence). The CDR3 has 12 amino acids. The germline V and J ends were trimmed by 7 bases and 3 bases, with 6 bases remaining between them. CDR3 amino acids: CASTGDTGELFF. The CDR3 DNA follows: TGTGCCAGCACCGGAGACACCGGGGAGCTGTTTTTT.

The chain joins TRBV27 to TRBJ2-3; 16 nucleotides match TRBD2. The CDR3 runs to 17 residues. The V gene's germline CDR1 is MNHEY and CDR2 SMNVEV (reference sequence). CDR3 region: CPYPKGTSGGGGDTQYF. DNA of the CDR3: TGTCCCTACCCAAAGGGGACTAGCGGGGGGGGTGGGGATACGCAGTATTTT.

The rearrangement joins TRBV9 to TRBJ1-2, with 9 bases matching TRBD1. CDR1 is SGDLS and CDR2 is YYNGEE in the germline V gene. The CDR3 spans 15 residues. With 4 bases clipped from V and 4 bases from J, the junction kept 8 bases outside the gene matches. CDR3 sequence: CASSPRDRVAYGYTF. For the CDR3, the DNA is TGTGCCAGCAGCCCCCGGGACAGGGTGGCCTATGGCTACACCTTC.

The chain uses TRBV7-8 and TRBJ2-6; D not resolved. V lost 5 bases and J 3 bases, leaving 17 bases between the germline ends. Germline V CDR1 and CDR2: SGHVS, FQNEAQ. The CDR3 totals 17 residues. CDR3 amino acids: CASSPFLAGFGANVLTF. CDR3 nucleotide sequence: TGTGCCAGCAGCCCCTTTTTAGCCGGTTTTGGGGCCAACGTCCTGACTTTC.

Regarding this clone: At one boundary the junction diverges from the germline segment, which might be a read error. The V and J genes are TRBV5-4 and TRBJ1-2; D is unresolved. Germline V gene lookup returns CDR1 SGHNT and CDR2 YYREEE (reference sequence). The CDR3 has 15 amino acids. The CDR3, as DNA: TGTGCCAGCAGCTTTCCTGACCCAGGCGCGGGTGGCCACACCTTC. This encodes CASSFPDPGAGGHTF.

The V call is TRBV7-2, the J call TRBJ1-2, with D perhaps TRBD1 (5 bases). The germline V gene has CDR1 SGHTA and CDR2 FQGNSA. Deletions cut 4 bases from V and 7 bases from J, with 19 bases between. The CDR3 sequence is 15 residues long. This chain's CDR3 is CASSSPTAGIRGYTF. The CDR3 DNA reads TGTGCCAGCAGCTCCCCGACCGCAGGGATTCGTGGCTACACCTTC.

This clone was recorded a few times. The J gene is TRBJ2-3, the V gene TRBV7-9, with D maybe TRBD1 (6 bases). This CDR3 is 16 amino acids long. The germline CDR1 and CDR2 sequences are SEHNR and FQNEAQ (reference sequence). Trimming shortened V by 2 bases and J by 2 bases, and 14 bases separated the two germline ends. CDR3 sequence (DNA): TGTGCCAGCAGCTTATTAGGGGGTCGTAACACAGATACGCAGTATTTT. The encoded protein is CASSLLGGRNTDTQYF.

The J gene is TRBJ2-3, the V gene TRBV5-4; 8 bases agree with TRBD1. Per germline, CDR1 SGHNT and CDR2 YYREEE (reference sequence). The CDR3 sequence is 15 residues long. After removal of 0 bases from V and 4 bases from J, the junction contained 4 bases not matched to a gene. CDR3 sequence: CASSLVAGGADTQYF. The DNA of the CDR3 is TGTGCCAGCAGCTTGGTGGCAGGGGGCGCAGATACGCAGTATTTT.

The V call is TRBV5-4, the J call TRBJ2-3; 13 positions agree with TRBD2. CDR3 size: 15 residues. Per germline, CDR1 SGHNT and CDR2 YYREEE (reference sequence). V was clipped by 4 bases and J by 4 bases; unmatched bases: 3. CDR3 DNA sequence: TGTGCCAGCAGCCTGACTAGCGGGGGGCCAGATACGCAGTATTTT. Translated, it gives CASSLTSGGPDTQYF.

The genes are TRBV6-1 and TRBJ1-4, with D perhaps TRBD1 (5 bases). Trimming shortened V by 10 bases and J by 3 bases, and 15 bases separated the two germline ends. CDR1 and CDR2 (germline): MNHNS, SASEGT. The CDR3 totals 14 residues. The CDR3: CATARGIANEKLFF. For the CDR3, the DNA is TGTGCCACCGCTAGGGGAATCGCTAATGAAAAACTGTTTTTT.

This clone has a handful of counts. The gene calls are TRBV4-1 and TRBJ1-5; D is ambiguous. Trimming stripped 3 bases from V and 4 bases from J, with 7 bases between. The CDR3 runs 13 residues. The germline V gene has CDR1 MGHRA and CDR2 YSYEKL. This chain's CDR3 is CASSQSLNQPQHF. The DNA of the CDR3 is TGCGCCAGCAGCCAGAGCCTTAATCAGCCCCAGCATTTT.

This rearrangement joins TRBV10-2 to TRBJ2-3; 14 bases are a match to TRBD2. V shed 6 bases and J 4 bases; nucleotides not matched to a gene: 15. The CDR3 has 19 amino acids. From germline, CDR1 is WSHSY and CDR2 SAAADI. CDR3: CASSRPTSGGAWKSDTQYF. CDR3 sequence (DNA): TGCGCCAGCAGCCGACCGACTAGCGGGGGGGCGTGGAAGTCAGATACGCAGTATTTT.

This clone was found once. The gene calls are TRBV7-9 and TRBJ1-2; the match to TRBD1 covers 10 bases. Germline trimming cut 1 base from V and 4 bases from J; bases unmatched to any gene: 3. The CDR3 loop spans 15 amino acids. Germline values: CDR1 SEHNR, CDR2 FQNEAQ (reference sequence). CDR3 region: CASSLEGTGAYGYTF. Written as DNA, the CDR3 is TGTGCCAGCAGCTTAGAGGGGACAGGGGCCTATGGCTACACCTTC.

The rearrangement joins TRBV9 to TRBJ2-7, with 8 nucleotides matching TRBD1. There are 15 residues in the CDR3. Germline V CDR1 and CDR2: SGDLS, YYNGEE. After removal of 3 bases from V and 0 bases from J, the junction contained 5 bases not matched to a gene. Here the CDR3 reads CASSARTGNSYEQYF. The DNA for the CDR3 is TGTGCCAGCAGCGCCAGGACAGGGAACTCCTACGAGCAGTACTTC.

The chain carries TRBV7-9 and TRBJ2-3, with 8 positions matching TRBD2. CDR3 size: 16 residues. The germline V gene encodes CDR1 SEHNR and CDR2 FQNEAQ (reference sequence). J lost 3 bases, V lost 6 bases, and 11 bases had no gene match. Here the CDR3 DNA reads TGTGCCAGCAGACAAGACTTAGCGGGGTCAACAGATACGCAGTATTTT. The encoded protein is CASRQDLAGSTDTQYF.

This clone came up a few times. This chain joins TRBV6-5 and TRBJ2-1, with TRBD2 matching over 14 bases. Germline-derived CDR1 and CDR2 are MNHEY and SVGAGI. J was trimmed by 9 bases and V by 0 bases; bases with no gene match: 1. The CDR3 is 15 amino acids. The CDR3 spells CASSYSTSGGAEQFF. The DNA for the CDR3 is TGTGCCAGCAGTTACTCGACTAGCGGGGGGGCTGAGCAGTTCTTC.

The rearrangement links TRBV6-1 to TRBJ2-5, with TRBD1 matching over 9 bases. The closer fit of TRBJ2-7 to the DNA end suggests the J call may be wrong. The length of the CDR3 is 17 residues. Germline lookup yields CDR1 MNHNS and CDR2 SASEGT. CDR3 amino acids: CASSEGPGTGLNYEQYF. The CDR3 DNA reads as TGTGCCAGCAGTGAAGGTCCCGGGACAGGGTTGAACTACGAGCAGTACTTC.

DNA for the CDR3: TGTGCCAGCAGTTTTGGCACCGTTGGTTCACCCCTCCACTTT. This translates into CASSFGTVGSPLHF. The genes are TRBV27 and TRBJ1-6; no definite D call. Germline V gene lookup returns CDR1 MNHEY and CDR2 SMNVEV (reference sequence). The V and J ends lost 3 bases and 9 bases respectively, with 12 bases between them. The CDR3 totals 14 residues.

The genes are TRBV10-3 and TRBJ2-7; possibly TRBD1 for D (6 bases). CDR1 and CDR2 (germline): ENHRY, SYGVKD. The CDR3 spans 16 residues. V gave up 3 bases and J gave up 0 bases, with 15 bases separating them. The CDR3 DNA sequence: TGTGCCATCAGTGACAACAGGGCGGCCCTCTCCTACGAGCAGTACTTC. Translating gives CAISDNRAALSYEQYF.